The 21 T cell receptor beta chains below all came from one sample that was sequenced in a study of blood T cell repertoires in COVID-19. TCRdb keeps only in-frame clones here, not all; method: immunoSEQ multiplex PCR. This table has about 200,000 clones, 89% appearing once. Input material: peripheral blood. The receptor source for this set is a man in his 60s who had recovered from COVID-19.

The rearrangement uses TRBV12-3 or TRBV12-4 and TRBJ2-7, with TRBD1 as a possible D gene (6 bases). V lost 5 bases to trimming and J lost 1 base, with 9 bases between them. This CDR3 has 13 amino acids. The CDR3 bases are TGTGCCAGCAGTCCGACAGGTTCCTACGAGCAGTACTTC. It is translated as CASSPTGSYEQYF.

CDR3 coding DNA: TGTGCCATCAGTGAGTCGACAGGGACGGCACCCCTCCACTTT. It is translated as CAISESTGTAPLHF. This chain uses TRBV10-3 with TRBJ1-6, with 7 bases lining up with TRBD1. V trimming: 0 bases; J trimming: 11 bases; junction bases outside the gene matches: 4. Germline V lookup: CDR1 ENHRY, CDR2 SYGVKD. This CDR3 is built from 14 residues.

The gene calls are TRBV4-1 and TRBJ1-1; D remains unclear. CDR1 is MGHRA and CDR2 is YSYEKL in the germline V gene. The V end was cut by 0 bases, the J end by 6 bases, with 11 bases between. The CDR3 spans 14 residues. The CDR3 sequence: CASSQDTNKPEAFF. The CDR3 nucleotides are TGCGCCAGCAGCCAAGACACGAACAAACCTGAAGCTTTCTTT.

The chain uses TRBV6-1 and TRBJ2-1, with no clear D. The CDR3 sequence is 17 residues long. V shed 1 base and J shed 6 bases, with 19 bases lying between them. Germline V gene sequence: CDR1 MNHNS, CDR2 SASEGT. This CDR3 reads CASSEVSRWMFRNEQFF. CDR3 nucleotide sequence: TGTGCCAGCAGTGAAGTTTCTAGGTGGATGTTTCGCAATGAGCAGTTCTTC.

The chain employs TRBV20-1 and TRBJ1-2; no clear D. Trimming removed 8 bases at V and 4 bases at J, with 11 bases between. Germline lookup yields CDR1 DFQATT and CDR2 SNEGSKA (reference sequence). This CDR3 contains 11 residues. The CDR3 sequence is CSPPSGYGYTF. Written as DNA, the CDR3 is TGCAGTCCCCCCAGCGGCTATGGCTACACCTTC.

This clone is a singleton in its sample. The CDR3 bases are TGTGCCAGCAGCCCAAGACAGGGAACTGGGGCCAACGTCCTGACTTTC. This gives the protein CASSPRQGTGANVLTF. The rearrangement uses TRBV11-3 and TRBJ2-6; 7 bases are shared with TRBD1. In germline, CDR1 is SGHNT, CDR2 YENEEA. The V gene end was trimmed by 5 bases and the J gene end by 2 bases; junction bases not matched to a gene: 6. The CDR3 runs to 16 residues.

The sample holds a few counts of this clone. The chain has TRBV10-2 and TRBJ1-5; possibly TRBD1 for D (6 bases). Trimming removed 4 bases at V and 5 bases at J, with 9 bases between. This CDR3 region has 13 residues. Germline CDR1 is WSHSY and CDR2 is SAAADI. This chain's CDR3 is CASSAQGYQPQHF. CDR3 DNA: TGCGCCAGCAGTGCCCAGGGGTATCAGCCCCAGCATTTT.

The rearrangement links TRBV2 to TRBJ2-7; TRBD1 agrees at 10 bases. This CDR3 has 14 residues. CDR1 and CDR2 (germline): SNHLY, FYNNEI. J lost 6 bases, V lost 4 bases, and 6 bases had no gene match. In DNA, the CDR3 is TGTGCCAGCAGTGTTTGGGGACAGGGGAGCGAGCAGTACTTC. Protein sequence: CASSVWGQGSEQYF.

This sequence joins TRBV2 and TRBJ2-7; 10 nucleotides match TRBD1. The CDR3 is made up of 14 amino acids. Germline V CDR1 and CDR2: SNHLY, FYNNEI. J lost 4 bases, V lost 7 bases, and 7 bases had no gene match. CDR3 nucleotides: TGTGCCAGCACTCCGGGACAGGGGAATTACGAGCAGTACTTC. Protein product: CASTPGQGNYEQYF.

This clone was counted a few times. The J gene is TRBJ2-2, the V gene TRBV28; maybe TRBD2 (5 bases). Germline loops: CDR1 MDHEN, CDR2 SYDVKM. The germline V and J ends were trimmed by 2 bases and 4 bases, with 11 bases remaining between them. The CDR3 runs to 15 residues. For the CDR3, the DNA is TGTGCCAGCAGTTTACTGAGGGCGGTCACCGGGGAGCTGTTTTTT. Amino acids: CASSLLRAVTGELFF.

The chain has TRBV29-1 and TRBJ1-1, with a weak D call TRBD1 (6 bases). There are 13 residues in the CDR3. Germline V CDR1 and CDR2: SQVTM, ANQGSEA. With 1 base removed from V and 1 base from J, the gap between germline ends came to 7 bases. The CDR3 bases are TGCAGCGTTGAAGGGACAGCGAACACTGAAGCTTTCTTT. Translated, it gives CSVEGTANTEAFF.

The chain couples TRBV7-2 to TRBJ1-4; no clear D gene. Germline CDR1 is SGHTA and CDR2 is FQGNSA. The CDR3 loop spans 14 amino acids. The V and J ends lost 4 bases and 8 bases respectively, with 14 bases between them. In DNA, the CDR3 is TGTGCCAGCAGCTCGGGAAAGCTCGGGGAAAAACTGTTTTTT. Its translation is CASSSGKLGEKLFF.

The chain combines TRBV5-1 with TRBJ1-5; maybe TRBD1 (6 bases). The CDR3 runs to 16 residues. Germline assignment: CDR1 SGHRS and CDR2 YFSETQ. V lost 0 bases and J 2 bases, leaving 12 bases between the germline ends. CDR3: CASSLAGRGGNQPQHF. Here the CDR3 DNA reads TGCGCCAGCAGCTTGGCCGGCAGGGGCGGCAATCAGCCCCAGCATTTT.

The J gene is TRBJ1-4, the V gene TRBV19, with D possibly matching TRBD1 (5 bases). Trimming left V 3 bases short and J 10 bases short, with 12 bases between. The V gene's germline CDR1 is LNHDA and CDR2 SQIVND (reference sequence). This CDR3 is built from 13 residues. The DNA of the CDR3 is TGTGCCAGTAGTATCCAGGGTGTTGGAAAACTGTTTTTT. It yields the protein CASSIQGVGKLFF.

The chain links TRBV5-4 to TRBJ2-3, with 10 bases fitting TRBD1. CDR3 length equals 15 residues. J gave up 4 bases and V 4 bases, and 6 bases lay outside the gene matches. Germline CDR1 is SGHNT and CDR2 is YYREEE (reference sequence). CDR3 region: CASSPWTGGPDTQYF. As DNA, the CDR3 is TGTGCCAGCAGCCCCTGGACAGGGGGGCCAGATACGCAGTATTTT.

The chain couples TRBV24-1 to TRBJ1-5, with D uncertain. CDR1 is KGHDR and CDR2 is SFDVKD in the germline V gene. This CDR3 spans 14 amino acids. The V end was cut by 0 bases, the J end by 4 bases, with 6 bases between. The CDR3 sequence: CATSDLSGNQPQHF. CDR3 in DNA: TGTGCCACCAGTGATTTGTCAGGTAATCAGCCCCAGCATTTT.

The chain uses TRBV18 and TRBJ2-1, with D possibly TRBD2 on 7 matching bases. CDR3 length: 15 residues. From germline, CDR1 is KGHSH and CDR2 LQKENI. V was trimmed by 2 bases and J by 4 bases, leaving 12 bases between them. As DNA, the CDR3 is TGTGCCAGCTCACCAGCGGGGGCAAGTTACAATGAGCAGTTCTTC. It translates to CASSPAGASYNEQFF.

This chain links TRBV18 with TRBJ2-7, with 7 bases that match TRBD1. The V segment lost 5 bases and the J segment 2 bases; nucleotides outside the gene matches: 3. Looked up from germline, CDR1 is KGHSH and CDR2 is LQKENI. The length of the CDR3 is 13 residues. The CDR3 DNA sequence: TGTGCCAGCTCAGGGACAGCTACCTACGAGCAGTACTTC. As protein: CASSGTATYEQYF.

This clone was detected only once. V is TRBV7-8 and J is TRBJ2-7; a possible D gene is TRBD1 (6 bases). Germline V gene lookup returns CDR1 SGHVS and CDR2 FQNEAQ. The V end was cut by 1 base, the J end by 11 bases, with 18 bases between. The CDR3 has 14 residues. As DNA, the CDR3 is TGTGCCAGCAGCTTAGATTTGGGGGCCGATTTGAAGTACTTC. This codes for CASSLDLGADLKYF.

V is TRBV7-8 and J is TRBJ1-3; D gene uncertain. Germline V gives CDR1 SGHVS, CDR2 FQNEAQ. The CDR3 sequence is 16 residues long. The V end lost 0 bases, the J end lost 0 bases, and 9 bases lay between the germline ends. CDR3 sequence: CASSLAGAGSGNTIYF. The CDR3 DNA follows: TGTGCCAGCAGCTTAGCTGGAGCGGGCTCTGGAAACACCATATATTTT.

The V and J genes are TRBV7-2 and TRBJ2-3; perhaps TRBD1 as D (5 bases). The CDR3 is 14 residues long. The germline V gene encodes CDR1 SGHTA and CDR2 FQGNSA. V was shortened by 5 bases and J by 4 bases, with 13 bases between the two germline ends. CDR3 residues: CASSPLKGADTQYF. DNA for the CDR3: TGTGCCAGCAGCCCCCTCAAAGGGGCAGATACGCAGTATTTT.